Each of the 26 T cell receptor beta chains below was sequenced from the same sample in a study of regulatory T cells in long-lasting Graves disease. Combining iRepertoire HTBI primers with Arm-PCR of CDR3 regions, the authors built TCR beta libraries. TCRdb recomputed calls from the multiplex PCR reads with MiXCR, one row per CDR3 protein. The sample gives hundreds of thousands of distinct CDR3 sequences, under 20% of which show up once; 18% is in the top ten. Stated time point: newly diagnosed GD, antithyroid drugs for less than 3 months. RNA extracted from PBMCs served as the sequencing template. A further study also used this sample, focusing on T cells in Graves' hyperthyroidism and ophthalmopathy.

The starting material was peripheral blood mononuclear cells (PBMCs), obtained at new diagnosis, from a patient treated with antithyroid drugs. All receptors come from a woman in her thirties with Graves disease.

The rearrangement joins TRBV30 to TRBJ1-2, with D unclear. There are 13 residues in the CDR3. V dropped 0 bases and J dropped 8 bases, with 13 bases sitting between them. Per the germline V gene, CDR1 is GTSNPN and CDR2 is SVGIG (reference sequence). CDR3 loop: CAWSVLYGYGYTF. For the CDR3, the DNA is TGTGCCTGGAGTGTTCTCTATGGGTACGGCTACACCTTC.

In its sample, this clonotype was seen many times. The chain is built from TRBV29-1 and TRBJ2-1; D may be TRBD2 (6 bases). Germline V gene data show CDR1 as SQVTM and CDR2 as ANQGSEA. The CDR3 extends over 15 amino acids. The V gene lost 6 bases and the J gene lost 4 bases, with 19 bases spanning the gap. In nucleotides, the CDR3 is TGCAGCGTCGACGGGGCGATGGGACTTTACAATGAGCAGTTCTTC. Translated, it gives CSVDGAMGLYNEQFF.

The table lists this clonotype with a few counts. A much larger clonotype is one base distant, so this may be a read error. The V and J genes are TRBV6-1 and TRBJ1-1; D gene unclear. CDR3 length: 12 amino acids. The germline V gene has CDR1 MNHNS and CDR2 SASEGT. V gave up 8 bases and J gave up 0 bases, with 7 bases separating them. The CDR3 protein is CASDTVNTEAFF. The DNA of the CDR3 is TGTGCCAGCGACACGGTGAACACTGAAGCTTTCTTT.

The chain combines TRBV13 with TRBJ2-1; no definite D call. CDR1 and CDR2 (germline): PRHDT, FYEKMQ (reference sequence). V was pared by 2 bases and J by 9 bases, with 11 bases between. CDR3 length equals 13 residues. The DNA of the CDR3 is TGTGCCAGCAGCTTAATAGCCTGGGGTGAGCAGTTCTTC. Protein: CASSLIAWGEQFF. Filled out from reference TRBV13 and TRBJ2-1, the complete variable domain reads AAGVIQSPRHLIKEKRETATLKCYPIPRHDTVYWYQQGPGQDPQFLISFYEKMQSDKGSIPDRFSAQQFSDYHSELNMSSLELGDSALYFCASSLIAWGEQFFGPGTRLTVL.

This chain links TRBV7-9 with TRBJ2-2; D possibly corresponds to TRBD2 (6 bases). The germline gives CDR1 SEHNR, CDR2 FQNEAQ (reference sequence). Deletions cut 5 bases from V and 5 bases from J, with 18 bases between. There are 16 residues in the CDR3. CDR3 in amino acids: CASSLGVLAATGELFF. CDR3 in DNA: TGTGCCAGCAGCCTCGGGGTCTTAGCGGCAACCGGGGAGCTGTTTTTT.

This chain connects TRBV29-1 to TRBJ1-2, with TRBD1 identical over 10 bases. Per the germline V gene, CDR1 is SQVTM and CDR2 is ANQGSEA. The CDR3 has 15 residues. The ends lost 6 bases at V and 4 bases at J; junction bases unmatched: 11. The CDR3: CSVQRQGAGTYGYTF. CDR3 in DNA: TGCAGCGTGCAACGACAGGGGGCGGGCACCTATGGCTACACCTTC.

This clonotype appeared a few times. The genes are TRBV7-9 and TRBJ2-6; no clear D. CDR1 and CDR2 from the germline V gene are SEHNR and FQNEAQ (reference sequence). The CDR3 has 16 residues. V lost 4 bases, J lost 0 bases, and 10 bases lay in between. The CDR3 DNA reads as TGTGCCAGCAGCTCGACACGGGCCTCTGGGGCCAACGTCCTGACTTTC. The encoded protein is CASSSTRASGANVLTF.

This clonotype was counted between two and nine times. The J gene is TRBJ1-2, the V gene TRBV24-1; D is ambiguous. V shed 12 bases and J shed 0 bases, with 7 bases lying between them. The CDR3 length is 11 residues. Germline CDR1 is KGHDR and CDR2 is SFDVKD. In DNA form, the CDR3 reads TGTGCCCCATGGACTAACTATGGCTACACCTTC. Its protein is CAPWTNYGYTF.

This chain links TRBV9 with TRBJ1-3; 11 bases line up with TRBD1. V lost 4 bases, J lost 6 bases, and 6 bases stayed unmatched. This CDR3 comprises 15 residues. CDR1 and CDR2 from the germline V gene are SGDLS and YYNGEE. CDR3: CASSLEGQGENTIYF. The DNA for the CDR3 is TGTGCCAGCAGCCTGGAGGGACAGGGGGAAAACACCATATATTTT.

This clonotype was seen more than once but under ten times. V is TRBV30 and J is TRBJ2-1; D call uncertain. Germline V CDR1 and CDR2: GTSNPN, SVGIG (reference sequence). The CDR3 is 12 amino acids. V was shortened by 5 bases and J by 12 bases, with 17 bases between the two germline ends. The CDR3 nucleotides are TGTGCCTGGGACCGAGGCGCGTCCGGGCAGTTCTTC. Protein: CAWDRGASGQFF.

This clonotype was observed a handful of times. The chain recombines TRBV25-1 with TRBJ2-7, with a weak D call TRBD1 (6 bases). Between the trimmed V and J ends, which lost 1 base and 5 bases, there was a span of 21 bases. Looked up from germline, CDR1 is MGHDK and CDR2 is SYGVNS. The CDR3 spans 17 residues. CDR3 amino acids: CASSESGGQPLLDEQYF. In nucleotides, the CDR3 is TGTGCCAGCAGTGAATCGGGCGGACAGCCTCTCCTGGACGAGCAGTACTTC.

This clonotype appeared many times. The chain uses TRBV7-2 and TRBJ2-7; maybe TRBD2 (5 bases). Trimming shortened V by 5 bases and J by 2 bases, and 16 bases separated the two germline ends. Germline lookup yields CDR1 SGHTA and CDR2 FQGNSA. The CDR3 has 15 amino acids. CDR3 coding DNA: TGTGCCAGCAGCCCGGAGGCGGGTGATACCTACGAGCAGTACTTC. It encodes CASSPEAGDTYEQYF.

This clonotype was observed a few times. The J gene is TRBJ1-6, the V gene TRBV20-1, with 7 bases that match TRBD1. The V gene end was trimmed by 3 bases and the J gene end by 9 bases; junction bases not matched to a gene: 5. Germline V gives CDR1 DFQATT, CDR2 SNEGSKA (reference sequence). The CDR3 spans 13 residues. Here the CDR3 DNA reads TGCAGTGCTAGCGATACAGGGGCTTCACCCCTCCACTTT. It yields the protein CSASDTGASPLHF.

This clonotype came up a few times. The genes are TRBV7-9 and TRBJ2-1, with 13 bases aligning to TRBD2. V shed 2 bases and J 12 bases; nucleotides not matched to a gene: 7. The CDR3 consists of 15 residues. Per germline, CDR1 SEHNR and CDR2 FQNEAQ (reference sequence). CDR3 sequence (DNA): TGTGCCAGCAGCTTAAGCGGGACTAGCGGGATCGGGCAGTTCTTC. Translated, it gives CASSLSGTSGIGQFF.

The table lists this clonotype with many counts. The V gene is TRBV12-3 or TRBV12-4, the J gene TRBJ1-1; no clear D. Trimming removed 4 bases from V and 4 bases from J, with 13 bases in between. This CDR3 region has 14 residues. For the CDR3, the DNA is TGTGCCAGCAGTTCGCGGACGGGCGGCACTGAAGCTTTCTTT. Its translation: CASSSRTGGTEAFF.

This clonotype occurred many times. The V and J genes are TRBV6-1 and TRBJ1-5; D remains unclear. The CDR3 is 14 residues long. V lost 7 bases and J lost 2, with 12 bases in between. Germline CDR1 MNHNS, CDR2 SASEGT. CDR3 amino acids: CASNQMTGNQPQHF. In DNA, the CDR3 is TGTGCCAGCAACCAGATGACGGGCAATCAGCCCCAGCATTTT.

The chain joins TRBV10-2 to TRBJ1-2, with D maybe TRBD1 (6 bases). CDR1 is WSHSY, CDR2 SAAADI, per germline. The CDR3 totals 16 residues. Trimming shortened V by 7 bases and J by 2 bases, and 20 bases separated the two germline ends. For the CDR3, the DNA is TGCGCCAGCAAAGCCGCCGAAACCGGGACAAACTATGGCTACACCTTC. Its protein product is CASKAAETGTNYGYTF.

This clonotype was detected many times. The chain links TRBV5-1 to TRBJ1-1; TRBD1 matches at 9 bases. There are 14 residues in the CDR3. V lost 3 bases to trimming and J lost 1 base; unmatched junction nucleotides: 1. The germline gives CDR1 SGHRS, CDR2 YFSETQ. In DNA form, the CDR3 reads TGCGCCAGCAGCTGGGGACAGGGGAACACTGAAGCTTTCTTT. It yields the protein CASSWGQGNTEAFF.

This clonotype occurred many times. The V gene is TRBV6-1, the J gene TRBJ2-7; TRBD1 aligns across 9 bases. The germline CDR1 and CDR2 sequences are MNHNS and SASEGT. The CDR3 runs 14 residues. The J segment lost 2 bases and the V segment lost 6 bases, leaving 5 bases of the junction unmatched. CDR3 coding DNA: TGTGCCAGCAGGGGGACAGGGAGAGCCTACGAGCAGTACTTC. Encoded protein: CASRGTGRAYEQYF.

This clonotype was counted a few times. This chain uses TRBV7-9 with TRBJ1-2; a possible D gene is TRBD1 (6 bases). The V gene lost 5 bases and the J gene lost 3 bases, with 16 bases spanning the gap. This CDR3 is 15 amino acids long. Germline lookup yields CDR1 SEHNR and CDR2 FQNEAQ (reference sequence). CDR3 nucleotide sequence: TGTGCCAGCAGCCCTGGGGGGGGGGCGGACTATGGCTACACCTTC. Translating it yields CASSPGGGADYGYTF.

This clonotype showed up just once. The rearrangement uses TRBV3-1 and TRBJ1-1, with D unclear. Between the trimmed V and J ends, which lost 0 bases and 6 bases, there was a span of 8 bases. Germline V gives CDR1 LGHDT, CDR2 YNNKEL (reference sequence). This CDR3 comprises 13 residues. The CDR3 coding sequence is TGTGCCAGCAGCCAAGAGGGATTTGCTGAAGCTTTCTTT. It encodes CASSQEGFAEAFF.

This clonotype was counted many times. The V call is TRBV24-1, the J call TRBJ2-3; D ambiguous. Between the trimmed V and J ends, which lost 7 bases and 2 bases, there was a span of 18 bases. Germline CDR1 and CDR2: KGHDR and SFDVKD. The CDR3 has 16 amino acids. CDR3 loop: CATSVPSPLDTDTQYF. The CDR3 DNA reads TGTGCCACCAGCGTCCCTTCCCCCCTGGACACAGATACGCAGTATTTT.

V gene TRBV6-1 combines with J gene TRBJ2-1; D perhaps matches TRBD1 (5 bases). V lost 6 bases and J 0 bases, leaving 9 bases between the germline ends. Germline V gives CDR1 MNHNS, CDR2 SASEGT. The CDR3 sequence is 14 residues long. CDR3 residues: CASRHDSSYNEQFF. The DNA for the CDR3 is TGTGCCAGCAGACACGACAGCTCCTACAATGAGCAGTTCTTC.

On this clonotype itself: No conserved phenylalanine or tryptophan is present at the end of the CDR3, so a read error is the likely explanation. The CDR3 reads CTSRKDSYEQYL. In DNA form, the CDR3 reads TGTACCAGCAGGAAGGACTCCTACGAGCAGTACCTC. The J gene is TRBJ2-7, the V gene TRBV2; D gene uncertain. CDR1 is SNHLY, CDR2 FYNNEI, per germline. The CDR3 has 12 amino acids.

At least ten counts were recorded for this clonotype. This chain links TRBV3-1 with TRBJ1-6; 7 bases are a match to TRBD1. CDR1 and CDR2 from the germline V gene are LGHDT and YNNKEL (reference sequence). V was clipped by 5 bases and J by 9 bases; unmatched bases: 10. The CDR3 has 15 residues. The CDR3 sequence is CASSFERGGGSPLHF. The CDR3 region has the DNA TGTGCCAGCAGCTTTGAACGAGGGGGCGGTTCACCCCTCCACTTT.

The chain has TRBV6-2 or TRBV6-3 and TRBJ2-7; 10 bases are a match to TRBD2. Unmatched junction bases numbered 10, after V lost 6 bases and J lost 5 bases. The CDR3 covers 15 residues. CDR1 and CDR2 from the germline V gene are MNHEY and SVGEGT. CDR3 region: CASSQPAGGVHEQYF. The DNA for the CDR3 is TGTGCCAGCAGCCAACCAGCGGGAGGGGTCCACGAGCAGTACTTC.